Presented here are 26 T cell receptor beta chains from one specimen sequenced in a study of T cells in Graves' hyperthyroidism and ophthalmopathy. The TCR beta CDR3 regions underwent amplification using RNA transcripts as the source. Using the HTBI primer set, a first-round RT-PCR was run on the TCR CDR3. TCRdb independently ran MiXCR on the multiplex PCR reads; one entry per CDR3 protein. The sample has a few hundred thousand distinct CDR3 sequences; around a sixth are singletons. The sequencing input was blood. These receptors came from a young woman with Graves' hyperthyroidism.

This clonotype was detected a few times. The CDR3 reads CAQRPYTF. CDR3 sequence (DNA): TGTGCCCAACGCCCATACACCTTC. The V gene is TRBV7-2, the J gene TRBJ1-2; D unclear. The CDR3 runs 8 residues. Germline assignment: CDR1 SGHTA and CDR2 FQGNSA. V gave up 11 bases and J gave up 11 bases, with 9 bases separating them.

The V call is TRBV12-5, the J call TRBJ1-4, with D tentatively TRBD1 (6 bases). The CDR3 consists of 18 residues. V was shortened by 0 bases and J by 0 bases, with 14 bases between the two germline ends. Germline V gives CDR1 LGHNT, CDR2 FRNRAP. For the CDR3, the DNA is TGTGCTAGTGGTTTGGTAATCGGGGGCACTTCAACTAATGAAAAACTGTTTTTT. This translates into CASGLVIGGTSTNEKLFF.

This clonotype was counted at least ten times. In DNA form, the CDR3 reads TGTGCCAGCAGCCAAGAGACACCATACAATGAGCAGTTCTTC. Its protein product is CASSQETPYNEQFF. V usage is TRBV3-1 and J usage is TRBJ2-1; no clear D. V lost 0 bases and J lost 4, with 7 bases in between. This CDR3 is built from 14 residues. Germline CDR1 LGHDT, CDR2 YNNKEL (reference sequence).

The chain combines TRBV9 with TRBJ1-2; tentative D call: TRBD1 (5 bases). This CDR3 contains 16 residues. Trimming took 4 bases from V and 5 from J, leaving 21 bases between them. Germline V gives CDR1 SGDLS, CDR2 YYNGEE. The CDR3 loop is CASSPRWDGSLYGYTF. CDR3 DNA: TGTGCCAGCAGCCCTCGATGGGACGGATCGTTGTATGGCTACACCTTC.

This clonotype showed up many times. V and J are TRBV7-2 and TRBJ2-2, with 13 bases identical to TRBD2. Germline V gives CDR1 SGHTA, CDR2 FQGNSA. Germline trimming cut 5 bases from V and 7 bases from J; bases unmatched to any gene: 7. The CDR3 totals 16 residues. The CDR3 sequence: CASSPLLAGGFGELFF. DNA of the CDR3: TGTGCCAGCAGCCCGTTACTAGCGGGAGGGTTCGGGGAGCTGTTTTTT.

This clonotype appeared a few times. The CDR3, as DNA: TGTGCCAGTAGTATGGTAGAGGGCCACTACGAGCAGTACTTC. It specifies CASSMVEGHYEQYF. This chain connects TRBV19 to TRBJ2-7; the D gene is possibly TRBD2 (5 bases). CDR3 length: 14 amino acids. Germline V lookup: CDR1 LNHDA, CDR2 SQIVND (reference sequence). V dropped 3 bases and J dropped 3 bases, with 12 bases sitting between them.

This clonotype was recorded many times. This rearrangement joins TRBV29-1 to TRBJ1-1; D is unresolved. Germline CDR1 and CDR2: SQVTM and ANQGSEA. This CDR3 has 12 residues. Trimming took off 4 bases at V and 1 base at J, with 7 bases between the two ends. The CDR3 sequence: CSVVTGNTEAFF. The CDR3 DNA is TGCAGCGTTGTCACCGGGAACACTGAAGCTTTCTTT.

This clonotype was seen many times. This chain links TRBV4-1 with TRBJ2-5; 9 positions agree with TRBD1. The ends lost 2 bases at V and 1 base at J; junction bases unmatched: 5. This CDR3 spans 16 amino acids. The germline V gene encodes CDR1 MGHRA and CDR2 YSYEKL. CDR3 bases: TGCGCCAGCAGCCAATCAGACAGGGGGGGCCAAGAGACCCAGTACTTC. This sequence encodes CASSQSDRGGQETQYF.

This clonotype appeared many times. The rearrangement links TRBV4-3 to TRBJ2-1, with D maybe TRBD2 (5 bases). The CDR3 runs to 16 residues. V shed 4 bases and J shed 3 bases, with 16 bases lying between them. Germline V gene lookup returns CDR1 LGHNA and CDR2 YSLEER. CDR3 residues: CASSLGLERFYNEQFF. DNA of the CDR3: TGCGCCAGCAGCCTAGGTCTCGAGCGGTTCTACAATGAGCAGTTCTTC.

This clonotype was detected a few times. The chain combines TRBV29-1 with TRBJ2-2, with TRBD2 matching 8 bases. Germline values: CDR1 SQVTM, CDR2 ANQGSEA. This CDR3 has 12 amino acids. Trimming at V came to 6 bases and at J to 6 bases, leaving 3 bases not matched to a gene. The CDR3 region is CSVGTSPGELFF. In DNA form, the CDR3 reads TGCAGCGTCGGGACTAGTCCCGGGGAGCTGTTTTTT.

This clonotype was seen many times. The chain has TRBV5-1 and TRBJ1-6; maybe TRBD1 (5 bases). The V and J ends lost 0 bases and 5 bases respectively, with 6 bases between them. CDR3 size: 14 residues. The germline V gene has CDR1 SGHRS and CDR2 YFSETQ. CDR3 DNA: TGCGCCAGCAGCTTGGAAGGGGATAATTCACCCCTCCACTTT. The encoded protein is CASSLEGDNSPLHF.

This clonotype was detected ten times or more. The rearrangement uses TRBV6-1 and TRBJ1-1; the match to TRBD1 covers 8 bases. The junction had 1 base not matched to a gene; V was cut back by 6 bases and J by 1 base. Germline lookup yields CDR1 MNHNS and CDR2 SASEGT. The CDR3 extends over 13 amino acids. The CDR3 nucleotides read TGTGCCAGCAGCGGACAGGGGAACACTGAAGCTTTCTTT. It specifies CASSGQGNTEAFF.

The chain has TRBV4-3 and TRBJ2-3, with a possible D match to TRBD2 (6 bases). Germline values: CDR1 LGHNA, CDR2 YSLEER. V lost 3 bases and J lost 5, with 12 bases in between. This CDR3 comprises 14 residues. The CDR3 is CASSHRDLQDTQYF. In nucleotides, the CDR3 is TGCGCCAGCAGCCACCGGGACTTGCAAGATACGCAGTATTTT.

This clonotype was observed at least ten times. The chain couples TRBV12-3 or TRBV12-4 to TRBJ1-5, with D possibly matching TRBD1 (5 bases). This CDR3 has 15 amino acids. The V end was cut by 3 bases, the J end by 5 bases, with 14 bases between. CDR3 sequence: CASSLGLGGYQPQHF. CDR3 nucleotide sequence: TGTGCCAGCAGTTTGGGATTGGGGGGGTATCAGCCCCAGCATTTT.

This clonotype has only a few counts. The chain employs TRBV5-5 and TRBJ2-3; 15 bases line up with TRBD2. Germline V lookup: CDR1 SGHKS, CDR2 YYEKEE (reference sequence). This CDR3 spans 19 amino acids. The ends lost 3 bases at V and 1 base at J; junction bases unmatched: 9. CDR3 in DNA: TGTGCCAGCAGCTCGACCGGACTAGCGGGGGGGACCGGCACAGATACGCAGTATTTT. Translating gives CASSSTGLAGGTGTDTQYF.

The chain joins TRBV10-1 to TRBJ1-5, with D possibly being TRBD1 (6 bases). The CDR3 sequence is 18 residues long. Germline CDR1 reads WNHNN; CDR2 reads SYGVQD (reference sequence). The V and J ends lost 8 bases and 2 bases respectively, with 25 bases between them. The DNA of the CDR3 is TGCGCCAGCCCCCCCGAGGATCCCGACAGGTTGGGCAATCAGCCCCAGCATTTT. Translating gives CASPPEDPDRLGNQPQHF.

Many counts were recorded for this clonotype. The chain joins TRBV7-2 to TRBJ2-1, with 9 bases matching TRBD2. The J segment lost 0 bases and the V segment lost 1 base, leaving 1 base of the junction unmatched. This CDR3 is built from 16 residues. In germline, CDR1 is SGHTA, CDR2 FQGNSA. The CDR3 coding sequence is TGTGCCAGCAGCTTAGAGCGGGAGGTCTCCTACAATGAGCAGTTCTTC. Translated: CASSLEREVSYNEQFF. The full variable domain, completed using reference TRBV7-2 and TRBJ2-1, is GAGVSQSPSNKVTEKGKDVELRCDPISGHTALYWYRQSLGQGLEFLIYFQGNSAPDKSGLPSDRFSAERTGGSVSTLTIQRTQQEDSAVYLCASSLEREVSYNEQFFGPGTRLTVL.

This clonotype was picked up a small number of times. The CDR3, as DNA: TGCAGCGCAAACGGTGCAACTAATGAAAAACTGTTTTTT. It translates to CSANGATNEKLFF. The chain joins TRBV29-1 to TRBJ1-4, with D uncertain. Germline V CDR1 and CDR2: SQVTM, ANQGSEA. The germline V and J ends were trimmed by 7 bases and 0 bases, with 9 bases remaining between them. CDR3 length: 13 residues.

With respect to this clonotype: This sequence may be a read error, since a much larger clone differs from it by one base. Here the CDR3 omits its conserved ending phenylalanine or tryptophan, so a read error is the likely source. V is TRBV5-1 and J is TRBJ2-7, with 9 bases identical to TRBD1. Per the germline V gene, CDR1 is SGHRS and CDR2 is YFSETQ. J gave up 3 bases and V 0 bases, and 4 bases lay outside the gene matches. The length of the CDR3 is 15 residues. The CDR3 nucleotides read TGCGCCAGCAGCTTGGGTGGGACAGGGTTCTACGAGCAGTACCTC. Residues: CASSLGGTGFYEQYL.

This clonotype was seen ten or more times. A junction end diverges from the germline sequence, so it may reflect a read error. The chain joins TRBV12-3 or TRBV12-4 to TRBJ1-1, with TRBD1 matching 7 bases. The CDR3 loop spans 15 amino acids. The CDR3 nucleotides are TGTGCCAGCAGTTTATCTTCACAGGGGAACCCTGAAGCTTTCTTT. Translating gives CASSLSSQGNPEAFF.

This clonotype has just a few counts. The CDR3 bases are TGTGCCATCAGTGAGGCAGGGGGCGCGGGGAGGTCACCCCTCCACTTT. Its protein product is CAISEAGGAGRSPLHF. The chain has TRBV10-3 and TRBJ1-6, with 8 bases that match TRBD1. J was trimmed by 10 bases and V by 2 bases; bases with no gene match: 10. CDR1 and CDR2 (germline): ENHRY, SYGVKD. The CDR3 is made up of 16 amino acids.

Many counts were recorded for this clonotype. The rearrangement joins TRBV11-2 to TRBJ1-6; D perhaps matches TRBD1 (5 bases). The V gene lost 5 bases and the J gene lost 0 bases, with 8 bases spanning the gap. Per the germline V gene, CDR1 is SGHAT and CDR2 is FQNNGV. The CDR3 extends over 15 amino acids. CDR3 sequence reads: CASSPGISYNSPLHF. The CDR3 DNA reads TGTGCCAGCAGCCCAGGGATCTCCTATAATTCACCCCTCCACTTT.

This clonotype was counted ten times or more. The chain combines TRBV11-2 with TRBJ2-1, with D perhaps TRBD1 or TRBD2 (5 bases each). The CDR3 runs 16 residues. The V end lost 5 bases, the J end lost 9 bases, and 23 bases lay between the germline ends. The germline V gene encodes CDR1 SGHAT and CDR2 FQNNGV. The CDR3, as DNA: TGTGCCAGCAGCCCTCTTCGGGGTAGCGTTGGGGGTGAGCAGTTCTTC. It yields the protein CASSPLRGSVGGEQFF.

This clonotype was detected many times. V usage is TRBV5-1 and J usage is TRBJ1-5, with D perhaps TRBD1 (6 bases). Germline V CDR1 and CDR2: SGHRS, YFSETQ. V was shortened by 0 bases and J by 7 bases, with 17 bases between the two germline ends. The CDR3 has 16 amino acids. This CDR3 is CASSLEPMAGVQPQHF. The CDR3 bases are TGCGCCAGCAGCTTGGAACCAATGGCAGGGGTACAGCCCCAGCATTTT.

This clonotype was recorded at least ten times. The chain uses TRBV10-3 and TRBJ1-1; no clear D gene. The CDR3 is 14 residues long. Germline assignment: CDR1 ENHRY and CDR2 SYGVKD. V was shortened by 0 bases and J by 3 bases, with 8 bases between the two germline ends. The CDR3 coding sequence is TGTGCCATCAGTGAGTCTGAAGGGTACACTGAAGCTTTCTTT. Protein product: CAISESEGYTEAFF.

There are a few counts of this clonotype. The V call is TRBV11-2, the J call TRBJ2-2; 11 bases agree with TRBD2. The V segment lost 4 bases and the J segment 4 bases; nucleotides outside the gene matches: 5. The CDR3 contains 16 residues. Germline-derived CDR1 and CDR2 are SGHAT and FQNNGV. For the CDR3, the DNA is TGTGCCAGCAGCTATCTTAGCGGGAGGGCCACCGGGGAGCTGTTTTTT. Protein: CASSYLSGRATGELFF.